This T cell receptor beta chain was identified in a study of cytomegalovirus exposure and HLA in healthy donors. About the research overall: Roughly 92 million unique TCRs, all from HLA-typed donors, were included in an early release of the data.

PCR employed 60 Vbeta and 13 Jbeta primers. Clones were sequenced by immunoSEQ multiplex PCR, and TCRdb holds only the in-frame ones, with some missing. The table records about 190,000 clones, more than 75% of them present only once. The CDR3 runs 13 residues. Germline V gene lookup returns CDR1 SEHNR and CDR2 FQNEAQ (reference sequence). With 4 bases removed from V and 3 bases from J, the gap between germline ends came to 9 bases. Sequencing was done on a sample of PBMCs. The receptor was derived from a man under 40 in good health and CMV-seronegative. The chain couples TRBV7-9 to TRBJ2-5, with D perhaps matching TRBD2 (6 bases). The CDR3 DNA is TGTGCCAGCAGCTCCGGAGGGGAAGAGACCCAGTACTTC. It codes for CASSSGGEETQYF.